The sample holds a few counts of the clone carrying this T cell receptor (beta chain). This CDR3 is also generated by other DNA sequences in the sample. An assay was performed, and its level was deep. Libraries were prepared by immunoSEQ multiplex PCR; TCRdb keeps only in-frame clonotypes and omits some of them. Among 850,000 to 1,100,000 clones listed, about 72% were seen once. These data originate in a study of shared clonotypes between healthy human individuals. The V segment lost 6 bases and the J segment 3 bases; nucleotides outside the gene matches: 0. CDR1 and CDR2 (germline): MNHNS, SASEGT. The CDR3 runs to 12 residues.

The TCR comes from a man between 18 and 35 years old in good health. Some clones in this sample may be carry-over from other donors' samples. Sequenced material: memory CD4+ T cells from PBMCs. Stated subset: CD45RA-negative fraction. The chain has TRBV6-1 and TRBJ2-7; 9 bases align to TRBD1. The CDR3 reads CASRTGGYEQYF. The CDR3 nucleotides are TGTGCCAGCAGGACAGGGGGCTACGAGCAGTACTTC.